This T cell receptor beta chain was recorded in a study of T cells in Graves' hyperthyroidism and ophthalmopathy. Researchers barred patients who had uncontrolled infection, other autoimmune disease, pregnancy or lactation. Diagnoses used clinical symptoms, serum thyroxine and TRAb, thyroid ultrasound and orbital computed tomography. This CDR3 has 13 residues. Germline V lookup: CDR1 DFQATT, CDR2 SNEGSKA (reference sequence). Study-level findings and limits: Ophthalmopathy was identified by the model a median about six months ahead of onset. Peripheral blood also featured most of the thyroid clonotypes expanded above 0.001.

Using RNA transcripts as the source, TCR beta CDR3 regions were amplified. The HTBI set primed first-round TCR CDR3 RT-PCR. TCRdb passed the multiplex PCR reads through MiXCR, listing each CDR3 protein once. The table records approximately 640,000 distinct CDR3 sequences, about 45% of them present only once. This clonotype has only one observation. What it binds is not known. The junction differs from germline at one of its ends, possibly a read error. Source material: peripheral blood or thyroid tissue (not recorded which). V is TRBV20-1 and J is TRBJ1-2; TRBD1 is a possible D gene (5 bases). The origin of this receptor is an adult man with Graves' disease, either hyperthyroidism or ophthalmopathy (not recorded which). The CDR3 DNA follows: TGCAGTGCTACGGGGACTGCCAGACGTGGCCACACCTTC. This sequence encodes CSATGTARRGHTF.